The 32 T cell receptor beta chains listed next were all sequenced from one sample in a study of regulatory T cells in long-lasting Graves disease. Time point noted: newly diagnosed GD, antithyroid drugs for less than 3 months. Making the TCR library involved RNA that had been extracted from PBMCs. HTBI primers from iRepertoire and Arm-PCR of CDR3 regions yielded the TCR beta libraries. One entry per CDR3 protein, called by TCRdb with MiXCR from the multiplex PCR reads. The sample comprises 400,000 to 500,000 distinct CDR3 sequences, over 15% of which are singletons, and over 8.5% rests with the top ten. This sample also appeared in a second study, on T cells in Graves' hyperthyroidism and ophthalmopathy.

The sample was peripheral blood mononuclear cells (PBMCs), taken at new diagnosis, from a patient treated with antithyroid drugs. The receptors stem from a woman aged 30 to 39 with Graves disease.

This clonotype was seen a handful of times. V usage is TRBV4-3 and J usage is TRBJ2-1, with a tentative D call TRBD2 (5 bases). Germline values: CDR1 LGHNA, CDR2 YSLEER. V was pared by 2 bases and J by 8 bases, with 13 bases between. This CDR3 contains 14 residues. The CDR3 coding sequence is TGCGCCAGCAGCCAAAGGACTCCCCGGGATGAGCAGTTCTTC. It specifies CASSQRTPRDEQFF.

The gene calls are TRBV25-1 and TRBJ1-4, with a possible D match to TRBD1 (5 bases). V shed 2 bases and J shed 5 bases, with 12 bases lying between them. This CDR3 is built from 15 residues. Germline values: CDR1 MGHDK, CDR2 SYGVNS. The CDR3 sequence is CASSEVTGRNEKLFF. In nucleotides, the CDR3 is TGTGCCAGCAGTGAAGTTACAGGAAGGAATGAAAAACTGTTTTTT.

This clonotype showed up just a few times. This rearrangement joins TRBV11-2 to TRBJ2-3; 7 positions agree with TRBD2. CDR1 is SGHAT, CDR2 FQNNGV, per germline. CDR3 size: 16 residues. Trimming removed 6 bases from V and 5 bases from J; junction bases left unmatched: 14. CDR3 sequence: CASRSMRDYLKDTQYF. The CDR3 DNA reads TGTGCCAGCAGGTCCATGCGGGACTACCTGAAAGATACGCAGTATTTT.

The rearrangement links TRBV19 to TRBJ1-1, with 9 nucleotides matching TRBD1. The CDR3 loop spans 14 amino acids. V was pared by 4 bases and J by 4 bases, with 4 bases of the junction left unmatched. Germline V CDR1 and CDR2: LNHDA, SQIVND (reference sequence). The CDR3 sequence: CASSTTGGGTEAFF. The CDR3 DNA reads TGTGCCAGTAGTACGACAGGGGGTGGCACTGAAGCTTTCTTT.

This clonotype was picked up many times. This chain links TRBV20-1 with TRBJ2-1; 7 nucleotides align to TRBD1. The CDR3 covers 16 residues. Looked up from germline, CDR1 is DFQATT and CDR2 is SNEGSKA (reference sequence). With V trimmed by 2 bases and J by 7 bases, 14 bases remained unmatched. This CDR3 reads CSARPPWDSGWNEQFF. The CDR3 coding sequence is TGCAGTGCTAGACCCCCATGGGACAGTGGTTGGAATGAGCAGTTCTTC.

This clonotype was seen repeatedly, ten times or more. The chain is built from TRBV10-1 and TRBJ2-7; no definite D call. Trimming took 10 bases from V and 2 from J, leaving 18 bases between them. Looked up from germline, CDR1 is WNHNN and CDR2 is SYGVQD (reference sequence). The length of the CDR3 is 14 residues. The CDR3 region is CATPARHSAYEQYF. CDR3 bases: TGCGCCACCCCAGCGAGACATTCAGCCTACGAGCAGTACTTC.

Notes on this clonotype: A much more abundant neighbour one base away suggests this may be a read error. This chain uses TRBV6-1 with TRBJ2-5; D gene unclear. The CDR3 is 16 residues long. V gave up 3 bases and J gave up 0 bases, with 14 bases separating them. Germline V gives CDR1 MNHNS, CDR2 SASEGT. The CDR3 bases are TGTGCCAGCAGTGAGTTGAAGAGTAGGGACCAAGAGACCCAGTACTTC. As protein: CASSELKSRDQETQYF.

This clonotype has ten or more counts. The V and J genes are TRBV29-1 and TRBJ2-5, with TRBD2 matching over 13 bases. The junction had 14 bases not matched to a gene; V was cut back by 5 bases and J by 5 bases. Germline CDR1 is SQVTM and CDR2 is ANQGSEA. This CDR3 comprises 17 residues. The CDR3 DNA reads as TGCAGCGTTACCGGGACTAGCGGGGATTCGCTGTGGGAGACCCAGTACTTC. Translation gives CSVTGTSGDSLWETQYF.

This chain joins TRBV19 and TRBJ2-1; 9 bases align to TRBD2. The V gene end was trimmed by 4 bases and the J gene end by 2 bases; junction bases not matched to a gene: 3. The germline gives CDR1 LNHDA, CDR2 SQIVND (reference sequence). This CDR3 contains 15 residues. The CDR3 region is CASSTSGTTYNEQFF. CDR3 sequence (DNA): TGTGCCAGTAGTACTAGCGGGACAACCTACAATGAGCAGTTCTTC. The complete variable domain, with remaining parts taken from reference TRBV19 and TRBJ2-1, reads DGGITQSPKYLFRKEGQNVTLSCEQNLNHDAMYWYRQDPGQGLRLIYYSQIVNDFQKGDIAEGYSVSREKKESFPLTVTSAQKNPTAFYLCASSTSGTTYNEQFFGPGTRLTVL.

V usage is TRBV12-3 or TRBV12-4 and J usage is TRBJ2-1; 9 nucleotides line up with TRBD1. The CDR3 is 15 residues long. V trimming: 6 bases; J trimming: 5 bases; junction bases outside the gene matches: 8. CDR3 sequence reads: CASRPDRGDDNEQFF. CDR3 DNA: TGTGCCAGCAGACCCGACAGGGGGGACGACAATGAGCAGTTCTTC.

J is TRBJ2-7 and V is TRBV29-1; 9 bases are shared with TRBD2. Germline V gene lookup returns CDR1 SQVTM and CDR2 ANQGSEA. The trim removed 5 bases at V and 6 bases at J, leaving 8 bases unmatched. The CDR3 length is 13 residues. The DNA of the CDR3 is TGCAGCGTTTCGGGAGCGGGAGGTCTCGAGCAGTACTTC. Translated: CSVSGAGGLEQYF.

For this clonotype: It is likely a read error: a sequence one base away is far more abundant. V and J are TRBV11-2 and TRBJ1-1; D may be TRBD1 (5 bases). Germline V gene lookup returns CDR1 SGHAT and CDR2 FQNNGV. This CDR3 is built from 13 residues. CDR3 region: CASSSGRSTEGFF. For the CDR3, the DNA is TGTGCCAGCAGCTCGGGACGATCAACTGAAGGTTTCTTT.

In its sample, this clonotype was seen many times. As DNA, the CDR3 is TGTGCCAGCAGTGTGGGGCTAGCGGTTTCAACGAACACCGGGGAGCTGTTTTTT. This sequence encodes CASSVGLAVSTNTGELFF. J is TRBJ2-2 and V is TRBV2; 7 positions match TRBD2. The CDR3 is made up of 18 amino acids. Germline CDR1 is SNHLY and CDR2 is FYNNEI. Losses at the gene ends were 4 bases for V and 0 bases for J; bases not matched to a gene: 11. Combining the CDR3 with reference TRBV2 and TRBJ2-2 gives the whole variable domain EPEVTQTPSHQVTQMGQEVILRCVPISNHLYFYWYRQILGQKVEFLVSFYNNEISEKSEIFDDQFSVERPDGSNFTLKIRSTKLEDSAMYFCASSVGLAVSTNTGELFFGEGSRLTVL.

The chain uses TRBV29-1 and TRBJ2-2; 7 bases match TRBD2. This CDR3 is 14 amino acids long. V dropped 3 bases and J dropped 6; count of bases not matched to a gene: 7. The germline gives CDR1 SQVTM, CDR2 ANQGSEA. Here the CDR3 reads CSVEIRGDAGELFF. As DNA, the CDR3 is TGCAGCGTTGAGATCCGGGGGGACGCCGGGGAGCTGTTTTTT.

The chain combines TRBV3-1 with TRBJ1-1; maybe TRBD1 (5 bases). Germline V CDR1 and CDR2: LGHDT, YNNKEL (reference sequence). The CDR3 covers 15 residues. Trimming pared 0 bases from V and 6 bases from J, leaving 14 bases between. CDR3 region: CASSQDLSRVAEAFF. CDR3 nucleotide sequence: TGTGCCAGCAGCCAAGATCTGTCCAGGGTCGCTGAAGCTTTCTTT.

This clonotype was seen ten or more times. The V call is TRBV2, the J call TRBJ1-1, with TRBD1 as a possible D gene (5 bases). The V end was cut by 7 bases, the J end by 2 bases, with 23 bases between. There are 17 residues in the CDR3. Per germline, CDR1 SNHLY and CDR2 FYNNEI. The DNA for the CDR3 is TGTGCCAGCACCAAAGCGGACATATGGGGTCCAAACACTGAAGCTTTCTTT. Its protein product is CASTKADIWGPNTEAFF.

This clonotype was counted at least ten times. The rearrangement joins TRBV11-2 to TRBJ1-3, with D tentatively TRBD1 (5 bases). Germline-derived CDR1 and CDR2 are SGHAT and FQNNGV. V dropped 1 base and J dropped 4 bases, with 14 bases sitting between them. The CDR3 sequence is 16 residues long. CDR3 in amino acids: CASSLGMGPEGNTIYF. CDR3 coding DNA: TGTGCCAGCAGCTTAGGCATGGGGCCAGAGGGAAACACCATATATTTT.

The chain uses TRBV20-1 and TRBJ1-5, with D possibly TRBD1 on 5 matching bases. From germline, CDR1 is DFQATT and CDR2 SNEGSKA (reference sequence). Trimming took 6 bases from V and 2 from J, leaving 8 bases between them. This CDR3 spans 12 amino acids. The CDR3 here is CSAGVGNQPQHF. Here the CDR3 DNA reads TGCAGTGCAGGGGTGGGCAATCAGCCCCAGCATTTT.

In its sample, this clonotype was seen many times. The gene calls are TRBV7-2 and TRBJ1-5; 9 nucleotides agree with TRBD1. With V trimmed by 5 bases and J by 4 bases, 6 bases remained unmatched. CDR1 is SGHTA and CDR2 is FQGNSA in the germline V gene. CDR3 length: 15 amino acids. The CDR3 DNA is TGTGCCAGCAGCAGGACAGGGGACACTAATCAGCCCCAGCATTTT. Translating it yields CASSRTGDTNQPQHF.

This clonotype was picked up many times. V gene TRBV11-1 combines with J gene TRBJ2-1; D is uncertain. V lost 5 bases and J lost 0, with 8 bases in between. CDR1 is SGHAT and CDR2 is FQDESV in the germline V gene (reference sequence). This CDR3 region has 14 residues. CDR3 nucleotide sequence: TGTGCCAGCAGCCAAGCACCCTCCTACAATGAGCAGTTCTTC. Translation gives CASSQAPSYNEQFF.

In regard to this clonotype: Its ends do not fully match the called genes, so a read error is possible. The V call is TRBV28, the J call TRBJ2-1, with D perhaps assigned TRBD1 or TRBD2 (6 bases each). This CDR3 is built from 17 residues. The germline gives CDR1 MDHEN, CDR2 SYDVKM. The CDR3 DNA sequence: TGTGCCGGCAGTTTGTATTACGAGATAGGGGGGAACGATGAGCAGTTCTTC. Translation: CAGSLYYEIGGNDEQFF.

This clonotype was detected many times. The J gene is TRBJ1-5, the V gene TRBV6-2 or TRBV6-3; D gene uncertain. The CDR3 length is 16 residues. Germline loops: CDR1 MNHEY, CDR2 SVGEGT. V lost 2 bases, J lost 0 bases, and 11 bases lay in between. CDR3 protein: CASSYHQRLSNQPQHF. CDR3 bases: TGTGCCAGCAGTTACCACCAGAGGCTTAGCAATCAGCCCCAGCATTTT.

V gene TRBV28 combines with J gene TRBJ1-2; the D is unclear. CDR1 and CDR2 from the germline V gene are MDHEN and SYDVKM. Deletions cut 3 bases from V and 3 bases from J, with 8 bases between. This CDR3 contains 13 residues. The CDR3 coding sequence is TGTGCCAGCAGTTTGTTATCGGACTATGGCTACACCTTC. Amino acids: CASSLLSDYGYTF.

With regard to this clonotype: A read error is the likely source, as a far larger clone sits one nucleotide away. This chain links TRBV11-1 with TRBJ2-7; D may be TRBD1 (6 bases). This CDR3 contains 14 residues. V dropped 5 bases and J dropped 7 bases, with 18 bases sitting between them. Germline V lookup: CDR1 SGHAT, CDR2 FQDESV (reference sequence). The CDR3 protein is CASSPGDAYNEQYF. CDR3 DNA: TGTGCCAGCAGCCCAGGGGATGCCTACAATGAGCAGTACTTC.

This clonotype has ten or more counts. The rearrangement uses TRBV6-1 and TRBJ1-1; 8 positions agree with TRBD1. V lost 7 bases, J lost 2 bases, and 6 bases stayed unmatched. The CDR3 contains 14 residues. Looked up from germline, CDR1 is MNHNS and CDR2 is SASEGT. In nucleotides, the CDR3 is TGTGCCAGCAAAGGGGGACAGGTAAACACTGAAGCTTTCTTT. Its protein product is CASKGGQVNTEAFF.

The chain recombines TRBV6-2 or TRBV6-3 with TRBJ1-1; D is undetermined. V lost 8 bases to trimming and J lost 2 bases, with 6 bases between them. The germline gives CDR1 MNHEY, CDR2 SVGEGT. The CDR3 consists of 11 residues. In nucleotides, the CDR3 is TGTGCCAGCCAAGTCAACACTGAAGCTTTCTTT. Protein: CASQVNTEAFF.

This clonotype was picked up many times. V usage is TRBV20-1 and J usage is TRBJ1-2, with D possibly matching TRBD1 (6 bases). The CDR3 has 16 amino acids. The V gene lost 6 bases and the J gene lost 6 bases, with 26 bases spanning the gap. The germline gives CDR1 DFQATT, CDR2 SNEGSKA (reference sequence). The DNA of the CDR3 is TGCAGTGCCATAGTAGTGGAGGGGGGGGTCGCGGATGGCTACACCTTC. Protein sequence: CSAIVVEGGVADGYTF.

This clonotype has more than one count but fewer than ten. The V and J genes are TRBV28 and TRBJ2-3, with 7 bases identical to TRBD1. The V segment lost 1 base and the J segment 2 bases; nucleotides outside the gene matches: 12. This CDR3 is built from 18 residues. The germline gives CDR1 MDHEN, CDR2 SYDVKM. The CDR3 sequence: CASSLSGTVRDSTDTQYF. The CDR3 DNA follows: TGTGCCAGCAGTTTATCCGGGACAGTCCGTGATTCCACAGATACGCAGTATTTT.

Turning to this clonotype: Possible read error: a much larger clone is one base away. This chain joins TRBV5-1 and TRBJ1-1; perhaps TRBD1 as D (6 bases). The CDR3 contains 15 residues. Germline CDR1 and CDR2: SGHRS and YFSETQ. Here the CDR3 DNA reads TGCGCCAGCACCCTCGAGACAGGAGGGAACACTGAAGGTTTCTTT. This sequence encodes CASTLETGGNTEGFF.

This clonotype was observed many times. The CDR3 DNA is TGTGCCAGCAGTGAGGCGGGACAGGGCTTCTACAATGAGCAGTTCTTC. This gives the protein CASSEAGQGFYNEQFF. This chain connects TRBV28 to TRBJ2-1, with 9 bases fitting TRBD1. The CDR3 runs to 16 residues. V lost 5 bases and J lost 3; bases outside the gene matches: 8. Germline V lookup: CDR1 MDHEN, CDR2 SYDVKM.

The rearrangement joins TRBV30 to TRBJ2-1, with TRBD2 identical over 9 bases. The CDR3 consists of 15 residues. The germline V gene has CDR1 GTSNPN and CDR2 SVGIG (reference sequence). Trimming cost V 0 bases and J 1 base; bases outside gene matches: 1. In nucleotides, the CDR3 is TGTGCCTGGAGTGTAAGCGGGAGGTCCTACAATGAGCAGTTCTTC. Encoded protein: CAWSVSGRSYNEQFF.

This chain uses TRBV27 with TRBJ2-7; tentatively, D is TRBD2 (5 bases). CDR3 length: 13 amino acids. Germline lookup yields CDR1 MNHEY and CDR2 SMNVEV (reference sequence). Trimming took 3 bases from V and 3 from J, leaving 9 bases between them. The CDR3 DNA follows: TGTGCCAGCAGTTTTAAGCGGAGCTACGAGCAGTACTTC. Protein sequence: CASSFKRSYEQYF.